This entry lists 31 T cell receptor beta chains sequenced from one sample in a study of blood T cell repertoires in COVID-19. Generated by immunoSEQ multiplex PCR, the TCRdb table keeps only in-frame clones and is missing some. The sample includes some 99,000 clones, around 82% of them seen just once. The sample was peripheral blood. The source is a human donor in a cohort sampled during active or convalescent COVID-19.

The rearrangement links TRBV25-1 to TRBJ2-6; D possibly corresponds to TRBD1 (7 bases). Germline CDR1 reads MGHDK; CDR2 reads SYGVNS. V lost 3 bases to trimming and J lost 3 bases, with 12 bases between them. The CDR3 covers 16 residues. The CDR3, as DNA: TGTGCCAGCAGTGATCCAGGGGGAGGTGGGGCCAACGTCCTGACTTTC. Encoded protein: CASSDPGGGGANVLTF.

The chain joins TRBV7-9 to TRBJ2-1, with TRBD1 as a possible D gene (5 bases). CDR1 is SEHNR and CDR2 is FQNEAQ in the germline V gene (reference sequence). This CDR3 region has 15 residues. V lost 5 bases to trimming and J lost 0 bases, with 11 bases between them. The CDR3 here is CASSVDSNSYNEQFF. CDR3 DNA sequence: TGTGCCAGCAGCGTAGACAGCAACTCCTACAATGAGCAGTTCTTC.

V and J are TRBV4-3 and TRBJ1-2; unclear D gene. CDR3 length: 14 residues. Germline CDR1 is LGHNA and CDR2 is YSLEER. The V end lost 0 bases, the J end lost 1 base, and 6 bases lay between the germline ends. The CDR3 here is CASSQEASNYGYTF. The CDR3, as DNA: TGCGCCAGCAGCCAAGAGGCCAGTAACTATGGCTACACCTTC.

The CDR3 sequence: CASSQVIRGGYTF. CDR3 bases: TGTGCCAGCAGCCAAGTTATCCGGGGGGGCTACACCTTC. The chain combines TRBV14 with TRBJ1-2; a weak D match, TRBD1 (5 bases). Germline CDR1 is SGHDN and CDR2 is FVKESK. CDR3 length equals 13 residues. V was pared by 1 base and J by 8 bases, with 11 bases between.

This chain joins TRBV4-3 and TRBJ1-3; 7 positions match TRBD1. The junction had 0 bases not matched to a gene; V was cut back by 0 bases and J by 1 base. Germline CDR1 reads LGHNA; CDR2 reads YSLEER. This CDR3 is 15 amino acids long. The CDR3 bases are TGCGCCAGCAGCCAAGACAGGGGGTCTGGAAACACCATATATTTT. It is translated as CASSQDRGSGNTIYF.

The rearrangement joins TRBV3-1 (or the pseudogene TRBV3-2) to TRBJ2-2; D remains unclear. CDR3 length equals 14 residues. CDR1 is LGHDT, CDR2 YNNKEL, per germline (reference sequence). Trimming pared 0 bases from V and 5 bases from J, leaving 7 bases between. The CDR3 bases are TGTGCCAGCAGCCAAGATCACTCGACCGGGGAGCTGTTTTTT. This gives the protein CASSQDHSTGELFF.

The genes are TRBV28 and TRBJ1-1, with TRBD1 as a possible D gene (5 bases). V gave up 6 bases and J gave up 8 bases, with 13 bases separating them. Germline V gene lookup returns CDR1 MDHEN and CDR2 SYDVKM. The CDR3 spans 12 residues. The CDR3 nucleotides are TGTGCCAGCAGCTCGGGGGTCGGCGAAGCTTTCTTT. Amino acids: CASSSGVGEAFF. The full variable domain, its missing parts supplied by reference TRBV28 and TRBJ1-1, is DVKVTQSSRYLVKRTGEKVFLECVQDMDHENMFWYRQDPGLGLRLIYFSYDVKMKEKGDIPEGYSVSREKKERFSLILESASTNQTSMYLCASSSGVGEAFFGQGTRLTVV.

This chain links TRBV5-1 with TRBJ2-4, with D perhaps matching TRBD2 (5 bases). Germline values: CDR1 SGHRS, CDR2 YFSETQ. The CDR3 length is 15 residues. Trimming removed 2 bases from V and 5 bases from J, with 14 bases in between. CDR3 residues: CASSLRKTEENIQYF. In DNA, the CDR3 is TGCGCCAGCAGCTTAAGGAAAACGGAGGAAAACATTCAGTACTTC.

The chain joins TRBV6-2 or TRBV6-3 to TRBJ1-2; 9 nucleotides match TRBD1. V was pared by 3 bases and J by 9 bases, with 2 bases of the junction left unmatched. Germline loops: CDR1 MNHEY, CDR2 SVGEGT. This CDR3 contains 12 residues. This CDR3 reads CASSYGQGRYTF. The CDR3 nucleotides read TGTGCCAGCAGTTATGGACAGGGGCGCTACACCTTC.

The J gene is TRBJ2-1, the V gene TRBV24-1, with 11 bases matching TRBD2. With 2 bases clipped from V and 5 bases from J, the junction kept 4 bases outside the gene matches. The CDR3 loop spans 16 amino acids. Germline loops: CDR1 KGHDR, CDR2 SFDVKD. In DNA, the CDR3 is TGTGCCACCAGTGATTATCTAGCGGGAGGTAACAATGAGCAGTTCTTC. Translating gives CATSDYLAGGNNEQFF.

The chain couples TRBV6-5 to TRBJ1-2; 7 bases are shared with TRBD1. The CDR3 contains 15 residues. Germline V CDR1 and CDR2: MNHEY, SVGAGI. V dropped 6 bases and J dropped 4; count of bases not matched to a gene: 11. The CDR3 is CASSPQGGFGYGYTF. CDR3 sequence (DNA): TGTGCCAGCAGCCCCCAGGGGGGTTTCGGCTATGGCTACACCTTC.

V usage is TRBV27 and J usage is TRBJ2-7, with 9 bases aligning to TRBD2. V lost 1 base, J lost 5 bases, and 18 bases stayed unmatched. Germline CDR1 is MNHEY and CDR2 is SMNVEV (reference sequence). This CDR3 comprises 19 residues. CDR3 in DNA: TGTGCCAGCAGTTTATACCCCTCAGGGGTAGCGGGAGCTTACGACGAGCAGTACTTC. It specifies CASSLYPSGVAGAYDEQYF.

The CDR3: CASSLVTSGGAETQYF. In DNA form, the CDR3 reads TGTGCCAGCAGCTTAGTGACTAGCGGGGGGGCGGAGACCCAGTACTTC. V and J are TRBV11-2 and TRBJ2-5; 14 bases are shared with TRBD2. Germline V lookup: CDR1 SGHAT, CDR2 FQNNGV. CDR3 length equals 16 residues. Trimming at V came to 1 base and at J to 5 bases, leaving 3 bases not matched to a gene.

The CDR3 DNA follows: TGTGCCAGCACAGGGGGAGTAGGAACTGAAGCTTTCTTT. This codes for CASTGGVGTEAFF. The chain has TRBV6-6 and TRBJ1-1; 7 bases align to TRBD1. Trimming removed 7 bases from V and 5 bases from J; junction bases left unmatched: 7. CDR3 size: 13 residues. Germline values: CDR1 MNHNY, CDR2 SVGAGI (reference sequence).

This chain joins TRBV4-1 and TRBJ2-7; 9 nucleotides agree with TRBD1. The CDR3 totals 13 residues. V trimming: 0 bases; J trimming: 11 bases; junction bases outside the gene matches: 5. CDR1 is MGHRA, CDR2 YSYEKL, per germline. CDR3 region: CASSQDVRDREYF. CDR3 nucleotides: TGCGCCAGCAGCCAAGATGTTCGGGACAGGGAGTACTTC.

The rearrangement links TRBV7-8 to TRBJ2-3; 7 nucleotides line up with TRBD2. This CDR3 comprises 17 residues. V gave up 1 base and J gave up 2 bases; unmatched junction bases: 9. Germline V CDR1 and CDR2: SGHVS, FQNEAQ. In DNA form, the CDR3 reads TGTGCCAGCAGCTTAGTGGGAGGGCACCTGCACACAGATACGCAGTATTTT. Translation gives CASSLVGGHLHTDTQYF.

This clone was seen once. The gene calls are TRBV24-1 and TRBJ2-1, with TRBD2 identical over 12 bases. This CDR3 is 16 amino acids long. Trimming cost V 5 bases and J 8 bases; bases outside gene matches: 9. The germline gives CDR1 KGHDR, CDR2 SFDVKD. CDR3 DNA sequence: TGTGCCACCAGTGGTGCCACTAGCGGGAGGACCGATGAGCAGTTCTTC. This translates into CATSGATSGRTDEQFF.

The chain joins TRBV6-2 or TRBV6-3 to TRBJ2-1, with 10 positions matching TRBD2. Germline-derived CDR1 and CDR2 are MNHEY and SVGEGT. This CDR3 has 17 amino acids. The V and J ends lost 0 bases and 7 bases, in that order; junction bases with no gene match: 9. The CDR3 sequence is CASSYSSLAGALNEQFF. CDR3 DNA: TGTGCCAGCAGTTACTCGAGTCTAGCGGGAGCGCTAAATGAGCAGTTCTTC.

The genes are TRBV6-6 and TRBJ2-3; possible D gene TRBD2, 5 bases. Germline V gene sequence: CDR1 MNHNY, CDR2 SVGAGI (reference sequence). Trimming cost V 2 bases and J 6 bases, with 15 bases left between them. CDR3 length equals 15 residues. The CDR3 here is CASSYPTGGSDTQYF. As DNA, the CDR3 is TGTGCCAGCAGTTACCCGACGGGCGGGTCCGATACGCAGTATTTT.

This clone has only a few counts. The chain links TRBV24-1 to TRBJ2-7; 9 bases fit TRBD1. Germline CDR1 is KGHDR and CDR2 is SFDVKD. The CDR3 has 15 amino acids. Trimming removed 7 bases from V and 5 bases from J; junction bases left unmatched: 11. CDR3 loop: CATRVRDREPHEQYF. CDR3 DNA: TGTGCCACCAGGGTCCGGGACAGGGAGCCCCACGAGCAGTACTTC.

This chain links TRBV13 with TRBJ1-2; D is possibly TRBD1 (6 bases). V was trimmed by 8 bases and J by 7 bases, leaving 14 bases between them. Germline CDR1 and CDR2: PRHDT and FYEKMQ (reference sequence). This CDR3 is built from 12 residues. The CDR3 loop reads CASWVRGIGYTF. The CDR3 DNA reads as TGTGCCAGCTGGGTCAGGGGAATTGGCTACACCTTC.

This chain uses TRBV7-9 with TRBJ1-1; TRBD1 might be the D (5 bases). The CDR3 is 14 residues long. V lost 3 bases, J lost 0 bases, and 8 bases lay in between. Germline CDR1 SEHNR, CDR2 FQNEAQ (reference sequence). In DNA form, the CDR3 reads TGTGCCAGCAGCTTGGGGCAGTTGAACACTGAAGCTTTCTTT. Residues: CASSLGQLNTEAFF.

This chain connects TRBV18 to TRBJ1-1; D is undetermined. V lost 3 bases and J 3 bases, leaving 23 bases between the germline ends. The CDR3 sequence is 18 residues long. Germline V gene data show CDR1 as KGHSH and CDR2 as LQKENI. This CDR3 is CASSPTSGTDNWYTEAFF. The CDR3 nucleotides read TGTGCCAGCTCACCTACATCAGGAACTGACAACTGGTACACTGAAGCTTTCTTT.

J is TRBJ1-1 and V is TRBV9; D is undetermined. The CDR3 extends over 13 amino acids. V lost 5 bases and J 1 base, leaving 9 bases between the germline ends. The germline V gene has CDR1 SGDLS and CDR2 YYNGEE. DNA for the CDR3: TGTGCCAGCAGTATAAACACGAACACTGAAGCTTTCTTT. Translated: CASSINTNTEAFF.

The J gene is TRBJ2-7, the V gene TRBV3-1 (or the pseudogene TRBV3-2), with 12 nucleotides matching TRBD1. Germline trimming cut 5 bases from V and 5 bases from J; bases unmatched to any gene: 19. CDR1 and CDR2 (germline): LGHDT, YNNKEL (reference sequence). This CDR3 has 19 residues. In nucleotides, the CDR3 is TGTGCCAGCAGCGATCTACCGGGACAGGGGGCGAGTTCATACAACGAGCAGTACTTC. Its protein is CASSDLPGQGASSYNEQYF.

As to this clone: The junction does not match germline at one end; this may be a read error. The rearrangement joins TRBV7-2 to TRBJ1-1, with a weak D call TRBD1 (5 bases). The CDR3 has 14 residues. Germline CDR1 reads SGHTA; CDR2 reads FQGNSA. The CDR3 DNA follows: TGTGCCAGCAGCTTACAAGGGGTAAATCCCAAGCGCGTCTTT. It translates to CASSLQGVNPKRVF.

This chain uses TRBV4-1 with TRBJ1-6, with D possibly being TRBD1 (6 bases). Trimming cost V 0 bases and J 5 bases, with 8 bases left between them. The CDR3 is 15 amino acids. The germline V gene encodes CDR1 MGHRA and CDR2 YSYEKL. CDR3: CASSQDRGNNSPLHF. Written as DNA, the CDR3 is TGCGCCAGCAGCCAAGACAGGGGAAATAATTCACCCCTCCACTTT.

The gene calls are TRBV7-9 and TRBJ1-2; 7 bases map to TRBD1. V lost 3 bases to trimming and J lost 12 bases; unmatched junction nucleotides: 13. Germline-derived CDR1 and CDR2 are SEHNR and FQNEAQ (reference sequence). This CDR3 region has 14 residues. This CDR3 is CASSFGTAITADTF. DNA of the CDR3: TGTGCCAGCAGCTTCGGGACAGCCATCACCGCGGACACCTTC.

The chain joins TRBV7-9 to TRBJ2-7, with 8 bases matching TRBD2. V gave up 0 bases and J gave up 6 bases; unmatched junction bases: 10. This CDR3 is built from 16 residues. Germline V gene data show CDR1 as SEHNR and CDR2 as FQNEAQ (reference sequence). CDR3 in DNA: TGTGCCAGCAGCTTAGCGGGGAGCGGGAGTAGGGTCGAGCAGTACTTC. Its translation: CASSLAGSGSRVEQYF. The full variable domain, with the rest looked up from reference TRBV7-9 and TRBJ2-7, is DTGVSQNPRHKITKRGQNVTFRCDPISEHNRLYWYRQTLGQGPEFLTYFQNEAQLEKSRLLSDRFSAERPKGSFSTLEIQRTEQGDSAMYLCASSLAGSGSRVEQYFGPGTRLTVT.

This sequence joins TRBV7-6 and TRBJ2-3, with D tentatively TRBD2 (5 bases). The CDR3 is 15 residues long. Germline CDR1 SGHVS, CDR2 FNYEAQ. Between the trimmed V and J ends, which lost 3 bases and 2 bases, there was a span of 12 bases. CDR3 nucleotide sequence: TGTGCCAGCAGCTTGCGACGGGGATACACAGATACGCAGTATTTT. Its translation is CASSLRRGYTDTQYF. Filled out from reference TRBV7-6 and TRBJ2-3, the complete variable domain reads GAGVSQSPRYKVTKRGQDVALRCDPISGHVSLYWYRQALGQGPEFLTYFNYEAQQDKSGLPNDRFSAERPEGSISTLTIQRTEQRDSAMYRCASSLRRGYTDTQYFGPGTRLTVL.

The chain has TRBV18 and TRBJ2-2; the D is unclear. Trimming removed 1 base at V and 8 bases at J, with 8 bases between. The length of the CDR3 is 13 residues. CDR1 is KGHSH and CDR2 is LQKENI in the germline V gene. CDR3 in DNA: TGTGCCAGCTCACCACGTCTCCTAGGGGAGCTGTTTTTT. Translated, it gives CASSPRLLGELFF.